Listed below are T cell receptor beta chains from one sample, sequenced in a study of blood T cell repertoires in COVID-19. The assay was immunoSEQ multiplex PCR, and TCRdb's table has in-frame clones only and misses some. The sample includes roughly 8,200 clones, around nine tenths of them seen just once. The sample comprised peripheral blood. The receptors originated from a human donor with active COVID-19. The donor label of this sample is uncertain. Each CDR3 is given with its conserved first and last residue. Each record gives: V gene, CDR3 length, CDR3 protein.

>TRBV9|17
CASSVRPSGSTYNEQFF
>TRBV7-2|13
CASSLSRLDEQYF
>TRBV5-6|15
CASSLGPGDYNEQFF
>TRBV6-1|16
CASSVTGESSGNTIYF
>TRBV9|13
CASSRGDGTEAFF
>TRBV27|12
CASSGQGYGYTF
>TRBV19|17
CASTLGASGVGTGELFF
>TRBV6-1|18
CASSGRGSVGGLLNEQFF
>TRBV7-9|15
CASSLRFQGERGYTF
>TRBV7-9|17
CASSPGGREKRYNEQFF
>TRBV7-9|14
CASSFGTPNYGYTF
>TRBV10-2|12
CASRAGPYEQYF
>TRBV10-3|16
CAISDRDRGVADTQYF
>TRBV12-5|17
CASQPQRGGRTNEKLFF
>TRBV7-2|16
CASSFRAGGVADTQYF
>TRBV6-6|16
CASSYGYRAMNTEAFF
>TRBV10-3|14
CAISETGSSYEQYF
>TRBV5-6|14
CASSFLQGGHTIYF
>TRBV28|15
CASSSGTGGWLEQYF
>TRBV18|15
CASSPNPGANSPLHF
>TRBV23-1|19
CASSLTGGVGVLRDTEAFF
>TRBV9|15
CASSELAVSYNEQFF
>TRBV6-5|13
CASSPSGYYGYTF
>TRBV9|14
CASSPREAGEKLFF
>TRBV9|16
CASSVVPGGQNTEAFF
>TRBV24-1|13
CAIRQGNHNEQFF
>TRBV25-1|15
CASTRDRGEADTQYF
>TRBV19|17
CASSMVNRGYANEKLFF
>TRBV7-9|16
CASSSGGPDRAVEQYF
>TRBV29-1|10
CSVVGASYTF
>TRBV5-1|15
CASSLSQGALYGYTF
>TRBV30|14
CAWSVGQGGQPQHF
>TRBV6-5|14
CASARGGLGEKLFF
>TRBV28|18
CASSLSGDRVSSTDTQYF
>TRBV12-3/TRBV12-4|13
CASSLGRGAEQFF
>TRBV2|13
CASMGLTNEKLFF
>TRBV28|14
CASSLEGRYQPQHF
>TRBV5-1|15
CASSDGQGRNEKLFF
>TRBV6-5|15
CASSYGLAGGDTQYF
>TRBV4-1|15
CASSQGWGGSNEQFF